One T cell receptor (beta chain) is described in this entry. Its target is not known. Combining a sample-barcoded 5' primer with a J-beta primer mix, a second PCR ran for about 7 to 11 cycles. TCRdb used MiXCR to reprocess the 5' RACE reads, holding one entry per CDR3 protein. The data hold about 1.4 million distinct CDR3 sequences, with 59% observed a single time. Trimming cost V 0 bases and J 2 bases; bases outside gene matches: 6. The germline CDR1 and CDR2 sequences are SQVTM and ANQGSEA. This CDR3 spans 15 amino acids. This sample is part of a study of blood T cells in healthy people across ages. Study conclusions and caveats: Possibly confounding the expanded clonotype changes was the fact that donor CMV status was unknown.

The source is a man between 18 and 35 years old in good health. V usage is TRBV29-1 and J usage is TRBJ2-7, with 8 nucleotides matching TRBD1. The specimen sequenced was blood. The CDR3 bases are TGCAGCGTTGAAGACAAGACAGGGGACGCCTACGAGCAGTACTTC. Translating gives CSVEDKTGDAYEQYF.